The present T cell receptor beta chain was sequenced within a study of blood T cell repertoires in COVID-19. Study information: The samples span acute and convalescent COVID-19 from the United States, Italy and Spain. Sample material is recorded as cDNA or gDNA derived from T cells, B-cell-depleted T cells, or PBMCs.

The CDR3 has 16 residues. Trimming removed 2 bases from V and 3 bases from J; junction bases left unmatched: 7. Germline CDR1 MNHNS, CDR2 SASEGT. In the original analysis: How many nucleated cells were present was estimated from reference gene primer amplification. Here immunoSEQ multiplex PCR was the method, and the copy in TCRdb shows in-frame clones only, minus some. V, J and clone size are taken as reported in that table, and D and trimming were inferred from the DNA itself. The sample holds 100,000 to 150,000 clones, around nine tenths seen once. The chain couples TRBV6-1 to TRBJ2-3, with TRBD2 matching 8 bases. The sample consisted of peripheral blood. This receptor was identified in an elderly woman with acute or convalescent COVID-19. CDR3 sequence reads: CASSELLAGWTDTQYF. In DNA form, the CDR3 reads TGTGCCAGCAGTGAACTATTAGCGGGGTGGACAGATACGCAGTATTTT.